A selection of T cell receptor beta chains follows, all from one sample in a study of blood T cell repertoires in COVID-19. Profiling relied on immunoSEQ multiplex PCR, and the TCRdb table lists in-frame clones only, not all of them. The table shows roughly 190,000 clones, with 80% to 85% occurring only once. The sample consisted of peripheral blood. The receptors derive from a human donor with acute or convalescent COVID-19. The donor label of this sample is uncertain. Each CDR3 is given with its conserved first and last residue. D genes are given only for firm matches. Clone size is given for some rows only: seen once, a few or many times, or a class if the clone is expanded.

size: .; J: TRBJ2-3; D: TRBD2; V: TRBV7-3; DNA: TGTGCCAGCAGCCCGCTAGCGGGTAGCACAGATACGCAGTATTTT; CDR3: CASSPLAGSTDTQYF
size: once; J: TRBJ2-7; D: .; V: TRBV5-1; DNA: TGCGCCAGCAGCCGAAGTCTGGACTCTACCTTACCCTACGAGCAGTACTTC; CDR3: CASSRSLDSTLPYEQYF
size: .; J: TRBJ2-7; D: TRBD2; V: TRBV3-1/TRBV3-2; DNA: TGTGCCAGCAGCCAAGATTGGGCCGGGGGGAGCTCCTACGAGCAGTACTTC; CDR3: CASSQDWAGGSSYEQYF
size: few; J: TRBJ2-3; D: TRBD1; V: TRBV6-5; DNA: TGTGCCAGCCGGGGACAGGGGAAAGATACGCAGTATTTT; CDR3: CASRGQGKDTQYF
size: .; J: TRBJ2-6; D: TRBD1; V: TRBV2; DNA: TGTGCCTGCAAGGGACAGTCCGGGGCCAACGTCCTGACTTTC; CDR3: CACKGQSGANVLTF
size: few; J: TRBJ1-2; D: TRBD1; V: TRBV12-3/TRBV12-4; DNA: TGTGCCAGCAGTTTAGAGGGGGCGGGAGGCTACACCTTC; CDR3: CASSLEGAGGYTF
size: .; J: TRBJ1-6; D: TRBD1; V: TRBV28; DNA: TGTGCCAGCAGTTTCCTGGGACAGGGTTTGAATAGTAAGAATTCACCCCTCCACTTT; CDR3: CASSFLGQGLNSKNSPLHF
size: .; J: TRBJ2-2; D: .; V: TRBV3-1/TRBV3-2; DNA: TGTGCCAGCAGCATTGGAGACTCCGGGGAGCTGTTTTTT; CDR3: CASSIGDSGELFF
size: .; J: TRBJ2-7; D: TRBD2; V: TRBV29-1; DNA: TGCAGCGCCCGGGGGGCTAGCGGGTCCTACGAGCAGTACTTC; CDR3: CSARGASGSYEQYF
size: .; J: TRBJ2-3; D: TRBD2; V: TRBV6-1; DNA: TGTGCCAGCAGTGAAGGGGCGGGAGGGGGCGCAGATACGCAGTATTTT; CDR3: CASSEGAGGGADTQYF
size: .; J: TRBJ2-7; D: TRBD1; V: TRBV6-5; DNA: TGTGCCAGCGGGACAGGGGTCTGGAACGAGCAGTACTTC; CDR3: CASGTGVWNEQYF
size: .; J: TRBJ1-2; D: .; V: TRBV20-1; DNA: TGCAGTGCTAGTATAGGGGGGGTGGCTAACTATGGCTACACCTTC; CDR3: CSASIGGVANYGYTF
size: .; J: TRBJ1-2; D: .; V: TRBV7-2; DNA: TGTGCCAGCAGCTTGGGGCTGGACTATGGCTACACCTTC; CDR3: CASSLGLDYGYTF
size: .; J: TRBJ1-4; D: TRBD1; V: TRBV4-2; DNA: TGTGCCAGCAGCCAAAAGACGTCAAGACAGGGTAACGAAAAACTGTTTTTT; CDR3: CASSQKTSRQGNEKLFF
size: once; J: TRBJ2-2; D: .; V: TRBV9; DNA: TGTGCCAGCAGCGCTACAGTCACCGGGGAGCTGTTTTTT; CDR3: CASSATVTGELFF
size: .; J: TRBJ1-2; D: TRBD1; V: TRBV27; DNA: TGTGCCAGCAAGAGGGGACAGGGGGCGCAGGATGGCTACACCTTC; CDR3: CASKRGQGAQDGYTF
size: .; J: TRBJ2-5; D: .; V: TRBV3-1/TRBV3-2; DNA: TGTGCCAGCAGCCTTGGGCTCGCAGAGACCCAGTACTTC; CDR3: CASSLGLAETQYF
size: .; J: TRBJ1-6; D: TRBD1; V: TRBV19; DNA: TGTGCCAGTAGTAACCTTGGGACAGGGAGCTCCTATAATTCACCCCTCCACTTT; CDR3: CASSNLGTGSSYNSPLHF
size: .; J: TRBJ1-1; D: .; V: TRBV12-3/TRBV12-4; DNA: TGTGCCAGCACCCCGGGAGAGTATACTGAAGCTTTCTTT; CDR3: CASTPGEYTEAFF
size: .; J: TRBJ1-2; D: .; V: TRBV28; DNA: TGTGCCAGCAGATTCTCCGACGGACTATATGGCTACACCTTC; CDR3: CASRFSDGLYGYTF
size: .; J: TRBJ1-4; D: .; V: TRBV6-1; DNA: TGTGCCAGCAGTGATACAGGAGGGACTGAAAAACTGTTTTTT; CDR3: CASSDTGGTEKLFF
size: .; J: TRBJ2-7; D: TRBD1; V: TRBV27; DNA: TGTGCCAGCAGGAAATCCGGGACAGGGGTAACCTACGAGCAGTACTTC; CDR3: CASRKSGTGVTYEQYF
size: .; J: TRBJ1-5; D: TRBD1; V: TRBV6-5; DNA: TGTGCCAGCGGGGACAGCCTTTATAGCAATCAGCCCCAGCATTTT; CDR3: CASGDSLYSNQPQHF
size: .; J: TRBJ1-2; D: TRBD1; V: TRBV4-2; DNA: TGTGCCAGCAGCCATTTAGACAGGGACGGGGACTATGGCTACACCTTC; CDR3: CASSHLDRDGDYGYTF
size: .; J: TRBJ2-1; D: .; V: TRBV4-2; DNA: TGTGCCAGCAGCCAAGCTTCTGAGCAGTTCTTC; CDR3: CASSQASEQFF
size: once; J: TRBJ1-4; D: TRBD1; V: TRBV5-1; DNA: TGCGCCAGCAGCGCGGGACAGGGGGCATGGACTAATGAAAAACTGTTTTTT; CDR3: CASSAGQGAWTNEKLFF
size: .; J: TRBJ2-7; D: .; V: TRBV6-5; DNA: TGTGCCAGCAGTTACTCTCGGCAGGGGTCCTCCTACGAGCAGTACTTC; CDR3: CASSYSRQGSSYEQYF
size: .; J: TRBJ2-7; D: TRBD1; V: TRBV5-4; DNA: TGTGCCAGCAGCGTCCCCGGGACAGGGGGGGACGAGCAGTACTTC; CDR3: CASSVPGTGGDEQYF
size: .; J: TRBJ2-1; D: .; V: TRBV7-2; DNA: TGTGCCAGCAGCTTAGCGGCTAGCAGCGATGAGCAGTTCTTC; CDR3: CASSLAASSDEQFF
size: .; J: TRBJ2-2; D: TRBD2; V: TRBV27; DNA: TGTGCCAGCAGTCCCCAGGGACTAGCGGGAGTCGGGGAGCTGTTTTTT; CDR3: CASSPQGLAGVGELFF
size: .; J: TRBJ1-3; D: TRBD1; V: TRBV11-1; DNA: TGTGCCAGCAGCCCGACAGGGGATAAAGGCGGAAACACCATATATTTT; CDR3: CASSPTGDKGGNTIYF
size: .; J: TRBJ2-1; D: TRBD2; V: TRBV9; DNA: TGTGCCAGCAGCGTAGCTGACCGAGTAGCGGGAAGCTCCTACAATGAGCAGTTCTTC; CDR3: CASSVADRVAGSSYNEQFF
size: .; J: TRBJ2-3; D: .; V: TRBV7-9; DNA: TGTGCCAGCAGCTTAGCCGGGACAACTAGCACAGATACGCAGTATTTT; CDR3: CASSLAGTTSTDTQYF
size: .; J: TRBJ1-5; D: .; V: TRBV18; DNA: TGTGCCAGCTCCCCCGACGGGTATCAGCCCCAGCATTTT; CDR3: CASSPDGYQPQHF
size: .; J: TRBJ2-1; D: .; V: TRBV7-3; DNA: TGTGCCAGCAGCCCCCCGCCGGAAGACACAATGAGCAGTCCGGAGCAGTTCTTC; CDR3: CASSPPPEDTMSSPEQFF
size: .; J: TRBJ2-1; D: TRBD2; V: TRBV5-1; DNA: TGCGCCAGCAGGCTGACTAGCTTTCGGGATGAGCAGTTCTTC; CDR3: CASRLTSFRDEQFF
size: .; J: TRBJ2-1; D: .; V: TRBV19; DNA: TGTGCCAGTAGTCCTCGGACTGATCCTGGTAATGAGCAGTTCTTC; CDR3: CASSPRTDPGNEQFF
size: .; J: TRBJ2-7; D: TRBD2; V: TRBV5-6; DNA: TGTGCCAGCAGCAATCTGGGACTAGCGGGGAACTACGAGCAGTACTTC; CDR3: CASSNLGLAGNYEQYF
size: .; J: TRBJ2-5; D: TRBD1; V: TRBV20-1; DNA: TGCAGTGCTAGAGCACCGGGACAGGGGCACTTC; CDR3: CSARAPGQGHF
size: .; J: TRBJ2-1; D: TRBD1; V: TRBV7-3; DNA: TGTGCCAGCAGCCCCGCCCCAGTACAGGGGGCGCATGAGCAGTTCTTC; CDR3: CASSPAPVQGAHEQFF
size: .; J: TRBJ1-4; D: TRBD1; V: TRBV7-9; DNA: TGTGCCAGCAGCGTTGGGACAGGGGGTGAAAAACTGTTTTTT; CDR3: CASSVGTGGEKLFF
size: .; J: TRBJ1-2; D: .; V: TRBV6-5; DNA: TGTGCCAGCAGTTACCAGGGTACGGGCTACACCTTC; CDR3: CASSYQGTGYTF
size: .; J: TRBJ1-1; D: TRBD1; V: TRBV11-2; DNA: TGTGCCAGCAGCTTCGGACAGGGAGAGAGGAGGCCTGAAGCTTTCTTT; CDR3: CASSFGQGERRPEAFF
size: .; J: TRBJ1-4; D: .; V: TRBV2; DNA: TGTGCCAGCAGTGAAACAGGAGCAACTAATGAAAAACTGTTTTTT; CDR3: CASSETGATNEKLFF
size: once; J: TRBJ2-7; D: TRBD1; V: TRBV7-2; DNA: TGTGCCAGCAGCCTACAGGGGGAAAACGAGCAGTACTTC; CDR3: CASSLQGENEQYF
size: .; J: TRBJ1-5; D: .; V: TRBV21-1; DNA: TGTGCCAGCAGTCTCGGAGGCAGGGGGCAGCCCAATCAGCCCCAGCATTTT; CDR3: CASSLGGRGQPNQPQHF
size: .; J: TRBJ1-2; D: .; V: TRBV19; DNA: TGTGCCAGTAGTATAGGTGTCAGGGTACGTGTCCTGGATGGCTACACCTTC; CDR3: CASSIGVRVRVLDGYTF
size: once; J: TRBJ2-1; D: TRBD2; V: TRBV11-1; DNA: TGTGCCAGCAGCTTAGCGCGACTAGCGGTTAACAATGAGCAGTTCTTC; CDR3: CASSLARLAVNNEQFF